This TCR beta chain was obtained from a study of sequential checkpoint blockade in melanoma. Study background: First-line arms were nivolumab then ipilimumab, or the reverse, randomized 1:1.

Only in-frame clones appear in the TCRdb table, and some are missing; sequencing was by immunoSEQ multiplex PCR. The data contain 15,000 to 20,000 clones, around 74% of them singletons. Treatment defined: randomized to nivolumab then ipilimumab (arm A) or the reverse (arm B). The starting material was CD8+ T cells sorted from blood (inferred from file names), obtained from a patient given nivolumab and ipilimumab in sequence. The TCR sequence derives from a human donor with melanoma.

The CDR3 DNA follows: TGCAGCGTTGTGACTAGCGGGGGAACCGGGGCCGGGGAGCTGTTTTTT. Its translation is CSVVTSGGTGAGELFF. The chain has TRBV29-1 and TRBJ2-2, with 12 bases aligning to TRBD2. Germline trimming cut 4 bases from V and 6 bases from J; bases unmatched to any gene: 9. Germline V gene data show CDR1 as SQVTM and CDR2 as ANQGSEA. There are 16 residues in the CDR3.